This T cell receptor beta chain was recorded in a study of PD-1 blockade in classical Hodgkin lymphoma. Overall study context: On a schedule of every 2 weeks, patients received nivolumab 3 mg/kg intravenously.

The time point: cycle 4 day 1 (C4D1), after 5 to 7 weeks of nivolumab. Following autologous stem cell transplantation, relapse occurred in every patient, and exposure to brentuximab vedotin varied. The V end was cut by 0 bases, the J end by 8 bases, with 10 bases between. Germline assignment: CDR1 SGHRS and CDR2 YFSETQ. The CDR3 is 13 amino acids. Sequencing was performed with immunoSEQ multiplex PCR; in TCRdb, only in-frame clones are kept and a portion is missing. The data show 90,000 or so clones, 78% seen once. This sequence originates from a human donor with classical Hodgkin lymphoma. Sequenced material: peripheral blood mononuclear cells (PBMCs), taken before the fourth cycle of nivolumab. This chain links TRBV5-1 with TRBJ2-3; D gene uncertain. Written as DNA, the CDR3 is TGCGCCAGCAGCTTGGCCTTCATGGGTACGCAGTATTTT. Translated: CASSLAFMGTQYF.